The source of this T cell receptor (beta chain) is a study of T cells in Graves' hyperthyroidism and ophthalmopathy. Points from the study as a whole: In the blood, most expanded thyroid clonotypes above 0.001 appeared as well.

This clonotype was seen only a few times. Its antigen is unknown. RNA transcripts provided the source from which TCR beta CDR3 regions were amplified. First-round RT-PCR targeting the TCR CDR3 was performed with the HTBI primer set. TCRdb used MiXCR to reprocess the multiplex PCR reads, holding one entry per CDR3 protein. Of 300,000 to 450,000 distinct CDR3 sequences in the sample, about 15% are singletons; the top ten hold approximately 32%. Trimming removed 3 bases from V and 3 bases from J, with 11 bases in between. The germline CDR1 and CDR2 sequences are SQVTM and ANQGSEA. The length of the CDR3 is 14 residues.

The rearrangement links TRBV29-1 to TRBJ2-2, with D unresolved. The receptor was isolated from a woman aged 30 to 39 with Graves' hyperthyroidism. Material for sequencing was blood. The CDR3 region has the DNA TGCAGCGTTGATGCGCGGTCTCACACCGGGGAGCTGTTTTTT. Translating it yields CSVDARSHTGELFF.